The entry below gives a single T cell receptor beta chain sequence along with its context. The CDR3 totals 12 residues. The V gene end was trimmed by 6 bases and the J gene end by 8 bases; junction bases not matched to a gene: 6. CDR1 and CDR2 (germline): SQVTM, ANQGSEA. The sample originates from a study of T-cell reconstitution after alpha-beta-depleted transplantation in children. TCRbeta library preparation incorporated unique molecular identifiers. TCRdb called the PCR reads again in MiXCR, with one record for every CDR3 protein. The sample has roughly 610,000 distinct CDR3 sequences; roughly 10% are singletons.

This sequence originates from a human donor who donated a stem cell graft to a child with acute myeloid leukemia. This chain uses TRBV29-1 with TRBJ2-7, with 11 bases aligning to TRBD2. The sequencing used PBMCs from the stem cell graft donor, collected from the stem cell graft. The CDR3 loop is CSVRTSGYQQYF. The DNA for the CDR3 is TGCAGCGTAAGGACTAGCGGGTACCAGCAGTACTTC.